The 16 T cell receptor beta chains below were found in one sample sequenced in a study of cytomegalovirus exposure and HLA in healthy donors. PCR involved 60 Vbeta and 13 Jbeta primers. The protocol was immunoSEQ multiplex PCR, while the TCRdb copy is restricted to in-frame clones and leaves out a portion. The sample carries approximately 110,000 clones, less than 80% recorded once. Sequencing input: PBMCs. These receptors were collected from a woman aged 35 to 49 in good health and CMV-seropositive.

This rearrangement joins TRBV6-1 to TRBJ1-1, with D uncertain. V lost 2 bases and J 6 bases, leaving 13 bases between the germline ends. The CDR3 is 14 residues long. The V gene's germline CDR1 is MNHNS and CDR2 SASEGT. This CDR3 reads CASSEMITIPEAFF. CDR3 in DNA: TGTGCCAGCAGTGAAATGATAACAATCCCTGAAGCTTTCTTT.

The chain uses TRBV6-4 and TRBJ1-2; maybe TRBD1 (5 bases). V lost 2 bases to trimming and J lost 5 bases, with 12 bases between them. The CDR3 length is 14 residues. The germline V gene encodes CDR1 MRHNA and CDR2 SNTAGT. The CDR3 here is CASSDGAGRYGYTF. Written as DNA, the CDR3 is TGTGCCAGCAGTGACGGGGCAGGGAGGTATGGCTACACCTTC.

This chain joins TRBV7-8 and TRBJ2-7, with a weak D call TRBD2 (5 bases). V dropped 2 bases and J dropped 1 base, with 12 bases sitting between them. This CDR3 spans 15 amino acids. In germline, CDR1 is SGHVS, CDR2 FQNEAQ. CDR3 DNA: TGTGCCAGCAGCTTACGAGCCGGGGATTCCTACGAGCAGTACTTC. The encoded protein is CASSLRAGDSYEQYF.

The chain employs TRBV6-5 and TRBJ1-5; maybe TRBD1 (5 bases). Germline loops: CDR1 MNHEY, CDR2 SVGAGI. V was clipped by 6 bases and J by 11 bases, with 20 bases between them. This CDR3 has 14 amino acids. CDR3 nucleotides: TGTGCCAGCAGCTTCTTCCAGGGCTCCCAGGCCCAGCATTTT. It encodes CASSFFQGSQAQHF.

The chain uses TRBV4-2 and TRBJ2-1; a possible D gene is TRBD1 (5 bases). Trimming removed 10 bases at V and 8 bases at J, with 15 bases between. The CDR3 runs 12 residues. Germline-derived CDR1 and CDR2 are LGHNA and YNFKEQ. Here the CDR3 DNA reads TGTGCCACCGATGGGGCTAGAGATGAGCAGTTCTTC. Translation: CATDGARDEQFF.

The J gene is TRBJ2-5, the V gene TRBV7-9; D remains ambiguous. The V gene lost 1 base and the J gene lost 2 bases, with 8 bases spanning the gap. CDR1 and CDR2 (germline): SEHNR, FQNEAQ (reference sequence). CDR3 size: 14 residues. In DNA form, the CDR3 reads TGTGCCAGCAGCTTAGGTGGCACGCAAGAGACCCAGTACTTC. It translates to CASSLGGTQETQYF.

The gene calls are TRBV7-2 and TRBJ2-1; the D gene is possibly TRBD1 (5 bases). V was pared by 4 bases and J by 8 bases, with 18 bases between. Germline V gene lookup returns CDR1 SGHTA and CDR2 FQGNSA. The CDR3 has 15 residues. The CDR3 spells CASSSRQSSRYEQFF. Written as DNA, the CDR3 is TGTGCCAGCAGCTCCCGACAGTCCTCCCGCTATGAGCAGTTCTTC. Full variable domain (remainder filled in from reference TRBV7-2 and TRBJ2-1): GAGVSQSPSNKVTEKGKDVELRCDPISGHTALYWYRQSLGQGLEFLIYFQGNSAPDKSGLPSDRFSAERTGGSVSTLTIQRTQQEDSAVYLCASSSRQSSRYEQFFGPGTRLTVL.

The J gene is TRBJ1-2, the V gene TRBV4-1; tentatively, D is TRBD1 (5 bases). This CDR3 is 16 amino acids long. The germline gives CDR1 MGHRA, CDR2 YSYEKL. The ends were cut back, 0 bases at V and 8 bases at J, with 19 bases in the middle. The CDR3 is CASSQDPIEGRQGYTF. The CDR3 DNA reads as TGCGCCAGCAGCCAAGATCCGATCGAGGGGAGGCAGGGCTACACCTTC.

This chain joins TRBV6-1 and TRBJ2-1; the match to TRBD1 covers 9 bases. The CDR3 is 14 amino acids. The junction had 5 bases not matched to a gene; V was cut back by 7 bases and J by 4 bases. Germline loops: CDR1 MNHNS, CDR2 SASEGT. CDR3 bases: TGTGCCAGCAAGTCCGGGACAGGGTACAATGAGCAGTTCTTC. Its protein product is CASKSGTGYNEQFF.

The rearrangement joins TRBV7-6 to TRBJ2-7, with D tentatively TRBD1 (7 bases). Germline V lookup: CDR1 SGHVS, CDR2 FNYEAQ. Trimming shortened V by 5 bases and J by 0 bases, and 23 bases separated the two germline ends. This CDR3 contains 18 residues. The CDR3 here is CASSPGETGAITSYEQYF. The CDR3 nucleotides are TGTGCCAGCAGCCCGGGGGAAACAGGGGCGATTACCTCCTACGAGCAGTACTTC.

The table lists this clone with a count of one. This rearrangement joins TRBV18 to TRBJ2-3; D gene uncertain. CDR1 KGHSH and CDR2 LQKENI come from the germline V gene. The CDR3 spans 14 residues. The V gene lost 0 bases and the J gene lost 4 bases, with 8 bases spanning the gap. The CDR3 coding sequence is TGTGCCAGCTCACCACCGTCTAAATCAGATACGCAGTATTTT. This codes for CASSPPSKSDTQYF. The whole variable domain, filled in from reference TRBV18 and TRBJ2-3, reads NAGVMQNPRHLVRRRGQEARLRCSPMKGHSHVYWYRQLPEEGLKFMVYLQKENIIDESGMPKERFSAEFPKEGPSILRIQQVVRGDSAAYFCASSPPSKSDTQYFGPGTRLTVL.

The rearrangement links TRBV6-1 to TRBJ1-1, with a possible D match to TRBD1 (6 bases). The CDR3 contains 15 residues. In germline, CDR1 is MNHNS, CDR2 SASEGT. The V gene lost 7 bases and the J gene lost 1 base, with 16 bases spanning the gap. CDR3 sequence (DNA): TGTGCCAGCAACCCGGACAGACTTGGGAACACTGAAGCTTTCTTT. It specifies CASNPDRLGNTEAFF.

J is TRBJ2-3 and V is TRBV9; D possibly corresponds to TRBD2 (5 bases). Germline V CDR1 and CDR2: SGDLS, YYNGEE. V was pared by 0 bases and J by 6 bases, with 11 bases between. The CDR3 length is 14 residues. The CDR3 loop reads CASSVAQREDTQYF. The CDR3 nucleotides are TGTGCCAGCAGCGTAGCTCAGAGGGAGGATACGCAGTATTTT.

This clone occurred a few times. The V and J genes are TRBV7-2 and TRBJ2-3; 8 bases are shared with TRBD2. Looked up from germline, CDR1 is SGHTA and CDR2 is FQGNSA. With V trimmed by 5 bases and J by 5 bases, 12 bases remained unmatched. The CDR3 spans 16 residues. CDR3 region: CASSRAGTRRQDTQYF. The CDR3 region has the DNA TGTGCCAGCAGCCGAGCGGGGACTAGGCGTCAAGATACGCAGTATTTT. The complete variable domain, with remaining parts taken from reference TRBV7-2 and TRBJ2-3, reads GAGVSQSPSNKVTEKGKDVELRCDPISGHTALYWYRQSLGQGLEFLIYFQGNSAPDKSGLPSDRFSAERTGGSVSTLTIQRTQQEDSAVYLCASSRAGTRRQDTQYFGPGTRLTVL.

The CDR3 region is CSVRTPLSGREVFHNEQFF. The CDR3 coding sequence is TGCAGCGTCCGAACCCCCCTGAGCGGGAGGGAAGTTTTCCACAATGAGCAGTTCTTC. V and J are TRBV29-1 and TRBJ2-1; 10 nucleotides align to TRBD2. V shed 6 bases and J 5 bases; nucleotides not matched to a gene: 22. This CDR3 has 19 amino acids. Germline CDR1 and CDR2: SQVTM and ANQGSEA.

This clone was detected a few times. V usage is TRBV6-1 and J usage is TRBJ1-3; no clear D gene. Germline CDR1 is MNHNS and CDR2 is SASEGT. V lost 7 bases and J 0 bases, leaving 10 bases between the germline ends. The CDR3 contains 14 residues. The CDR3 is CASTNSYSGNTIYF. In DNA form, the CDR3 reads TGTGCCAGCACCAACAGCTACTCTGGAAACACCATATATTTT.